One and the same sample provided the 18 T cell receptor beta chains below, sequenced in a study of control samples from healthy donors and cancer patients (dated by TCRdb to 2020 to 2021). Libraries were prepared through the immunoSEQ multiplex PCR assay. This is the immuneACCESS table as TCRdb keeps it, with only in-frame sequences that have V and J called. A part of the clones is gone; compared with another copy, unresolved V genes explain less than half, and the rest is unexplained. Present in this sample are 150,000 to 200,000 clones, approximately 86% of which were seen just once. The biggest ten clones account for 1.5% to 2% of the sample. The sequenced sample was blood. The receptor source for this set is a man between 18 and 29 years old in good health.

V gene TRBV29-1 combines with J gene TRBJ2-2; D may be TRBD1 or TRBD2 (5 bases each). CDR3 length equals 15 residues. V was shortened by 2 bases and J by 3 bases, with 13 bases between the two germline ends. CDR1 and CDR2 (germline): SQVTM, ANQGSEA. The DNA for the CDR3 is TGCAGCGTTGAATCCCGGGACCAGCACACCGGGGAGCTGTTTTTT. This gives the protein CSVESRDQHTGELFF.

The chain carries TRBV2 and TRBJ1-2; possibly TRBD1 for D (6 bases). Germline CDR1 and CDR2: SNHLY and FYNNEI. There are 14 residues in the CDR3. V was cut by 6 bases and J by 2 bases, with 13 bases left in between. CDR3 in amino acids: CASSQGSLNYGYTF. Here the CDR3 DNA reads TGTGCCAGCAGCCAGGGGTCGTTGAACTATGGCTACACCTTC.

The V call is TRBV7-9, the J call TRBJ1-1; no firm D call. Germline V gene sequence: CDR1 SEHNR, CDR2 FQNEAQ (reference sequence). Trimming took 3 bases from V and 1 from J, leaving 15 bases between them. The CDR3 spans 16 residues. The CDR3 reads CASSLDPDDGNTEAFF. CDR3 in DNA: TGTGCCAGCAGCTTGGACCCGGATGATGGGAACACTGAAGCTTTCTTT.

This rearrangement joins TRBV6-5 to TRBJ1-6, with 9 bases fitting TRBD1. Losses at the gene ends were 6 bases for V and 6 bases for J; bases not matched to a gene: 6. CDR1 MNHEY and CDR2 SVGAGI come from the germline V gene. This CDR3 has 15 residues. The CDR3 protein is CASRTGTGSNSPLHF. CDR3 nucleotides: TGTGCCAGCAGGACCGGGACAGGGAGTAATTCACCCCTCCACTTT.

V gene TRBV19 combines with J gene TRBJ1-4; D perhaps matches TRBD1 (5 bases). CDR1 LNHDA and CDR2 SQIVND come from the germline V gene (reference sequence). With 5 bases removed from V and 4 bases from J, the gap between germline ends came to 17 bases. This CDR3 has 16 residues. CDR3 region: CASSSRTGDVNEKLFF. The CDR3 DNA sequence: TGTGCCAGTAGTTCTCGAACAGGAGACGTTAATGAAAAACTGTTTTTT.

The chain is built from TRBV4-2 and TRBJ2-3; D call uncertain. V lost 0 bases and J lost 10, with 11 bases in between. The CDR3 totals 13 residues. CDR1 LGHNA and CDR2 YNFKEQ come from the germline V gene. The CDR3 region is CASSQDWSSAQYF. For the CDR3, the DNA is TGTGCCAGCAGCCAAGATTGGAGCAGCGCGCAGTATTTT.

This chain joins TRBV6-6 and TRBJ1-1; TRBD1 agrees at 8 bases. Germline assignment: CDR1 MNHNY and CDR2 SVGAGI (reference sequence). The CDR3 is made up of 12 amino acids. The J segment lost 7 bases and the V segment lost 8 bases, leaving 6 bases of the junction unmatched. The CDR3 reads CASGDRKGEAFF. The CDR3 DNA reads TGTGCCAGCGGGGACAGGAAAGGTGAAGCTTTCTTT.

The chain combines TRBV7-9 with TRBJ1-2; weak D call: TRBD1 (6 bases). Germline V gives CDR1 SEHNR, CDR2 FQNEAQ (reference sequence). The CDR3 loop spans 13 amino acids. V lost 3 bases to trimming and J lost 7 bases, with 12 bases between them. CDR3 sequence (DNA): TGTGCCAGCAGCTTCAGGGGAGATGGTGGCTACACCTTC. Amino acids: CASSFRGDGGYTF.

This chain uses TRBV9 with TRBJ1-2, with D possibly matching TRBD1 (5 bases). The germline V gene has CDR1 SGDLS and CDR2 YYNGEE. Trimming stripped 3 bases from V and 3 bases from J, with 15 bases between. The CDR3 totals 15 residues. Here the CDR3 reads CASSANSGPYYGYTF. In DNA, the CDR3 is TGTGCCAGCAGCGCCAACTCGGGGCCTTACTATGGCTACACCTTC.

This chain's CDR3 is CASSLAGGPDYGYTF. The CDR3 nucleotides are TGTGCCAGCAGCCTCGCCGGGGGTCCGGACTATGGCTACACCTTC. The chain is built from TRBV27 and TRBJ1-2; D perhaps matches TRBD1 (5 bases). This CDR3 has 15 residues. The germline V gene has CDR1 MNHEY and CDR2 SMNVEV (reference sequence). V shed 6 bases and J shed 3 bases, with 17 bases lying between them.

The V call is TRBV9, the J call TRBJ1-4; D possibly corresponds to TRBD1 (6 bases). The CDR3 has 15 amino acids. Germline V CDR1 and CDR2: SGDLS, YYNGEE. V gave up 2 bases and J gave up 3 bases, with 11 bases separating them. CDR3 in DNA: TGTGCCAGCAGCGTCCAAACAGGGCCTAATGAAAAACTGTTTTTT. Its protein is CASSVQTGPNEKLFF.

For the CDR3, the DNA is TGTGCCTGGAGTTCACAGTCGGCTCAGCCCCAGCATTTT. This codes for CAWSSQSAQPQHF. The chain has TRBV30 and TRBJ1-5, with D hard to call. Germline V gene data show CDR1 as GTSNPN and CDR2 as SVGIG (reference sequence). V lost 2 bases to trimming and J lost 6 bases, with 11 bases between them. CDR3 size: 13 residues.

The chain uses TRBV3-1 (or the pseudogene TRBV3-2) and TRBJ2-5; 9 bases are shared with TRBD1. The length of the CDR3 is 17 residues. The germline V gene has CDR1 LGHDT and CDR2 YNNKEL (reference sequence). V was clipped by 6 bases and J by 12 bases; unmatched bases: 23. The CDR3 spells CASSPLPGTGPFNTKYF. CDR3 sequence (DNA): TGTGCCAGCAGTCCTCTCCCCGGGACAGGGCCCTTTAACACTAAGTACTTC.

This chain links TRBV6-5 with TRBJ1-2; TRBD1 is a possible D gene (5 bases). CDR1 is MNHEY, CDR2 SVGAGI, per germline. The CDR3 runs to 15 residues. The V end lost 0 bases, the J end lost 2 bases, and 10 bases lay between the germline ends. CDR3 protein: CASSYSSGANYGYTF. The CDR3, as DNA: TGTGCCAGCAGTTACTCGTCCGGGGCCAACTATGGCTACACCTTC.

The CDR3 sequence: CASSERALVRGYTF. The CDR3 DNA reads TGTGCCAGCAGTGAACGGGCTTTAGTTCGAGGCTACACCTTC. V usage is TRBV6-1 and J usage is TRBJ1-2; D not resolved. Trimming pared 2 bases from V and 8 bases from J, leaving 15 bases between. The germline V gene has CDR1 MNHNS and CDR2 SASEGT. The CDR3 is made up of 14 amino acids.

The CDR3 DNA reads TGTGCCAGCAGCTTAGGACAGGGGCGATACACCTTC. It yields the protein CASSLGQGRYTF. The chain is built from TRBV13 and TRBJ1-2; TRBD1 matches 7 bases. The CDR3 runs to 12 residues. Germline loops: CDR1 PRHDT, CDR2 FYEKMQ (reference sequence). V lost 0 bases and J lost 11; bases outside the gene matches: 3.

This rearrangement joins TRBV5-5 to TRBJ2-3; 8 nucleotides agree with TRBD2. V dropped 3 bases and J dropped 2; count of bases not matched to a gene: 11. The CDR3 covers 17 residues. Germline CDR1 reads SGHKS; CDR2 reads YYEKEE (reference sequence). The CDR3 is CASSYSLAGLPTDTQYF. The CDR3 DNA reads TGTGCCAGCAGCTACTCTCTAGCGGGTCTCCCCACAGATACGCAGTATTTT.

The V call is TRBV6-6, the J call TRBJ1-1; D is uncertain. V was trimmed by 2 bases and J by 1 base, leaving 11 bases between them. Germline lookup yields CDR1 MNHNY and CDR2 SVGAGI (reference sequence). This CDR3 is 15 amino acids long. CDR3 nucleotide sequence: TGTGCCAGCAGTTACGGCCAGTTCGGGAACACTGAAGCTTTCTTT. It yields the protein CASSYGQFGNTEAFF.